Below are 2 T cell receptor beta chains sequenced from a single sample in a study of response to subunit inactivated influenza vaccine. Each CDR3 protein is one row after TCRdb ran MiXCR on the RT-PCR reads. The sample lists about 310,000 distinct CDR3 sequences, over 20% occurring once. The sample was PBMCs from blood, taken approximately 20 months after vaccination. The receptor set was obtained from a man aged 45 to 75 who received an inactivated influenza vaccine.

This clonotype was seen more than once but under ten times. The chain carries TRBV3-1 and TRBJ2-7; D is undetermined. Per the germline V gene, CDR1 is LGHDT and CDR2 is YNNKEL (reference sequence). The CDR3 runs 16 residues. Trimming shortened V by 1 base and J by 2 bases, and 15 bases separated the two germline ends. Here the CDR3 reads CASSQALVAGAYEQYF. In DNA, the CDR3 is TGTGCCAGCAGCCAAGCGTTAGTGGCAGGAGCCTACGAGCAGTACTTC.

Remarks on this clonotype: The junction departs from germline at one end; a sequencing error may be responsible. This sequence joins TRBV2 and TRBJ2-3, with no clear D. The length of the CDR3 is 13 residues. The germline gives CDR1 SNHLY, CDR2 FYNNEI. CDR3 region: CASSGGSRDTQYF. The CDR3 DNA reads as TGTGCCAGCAGTGGTGGTAGCAGAGATACGCAGTATTTT.